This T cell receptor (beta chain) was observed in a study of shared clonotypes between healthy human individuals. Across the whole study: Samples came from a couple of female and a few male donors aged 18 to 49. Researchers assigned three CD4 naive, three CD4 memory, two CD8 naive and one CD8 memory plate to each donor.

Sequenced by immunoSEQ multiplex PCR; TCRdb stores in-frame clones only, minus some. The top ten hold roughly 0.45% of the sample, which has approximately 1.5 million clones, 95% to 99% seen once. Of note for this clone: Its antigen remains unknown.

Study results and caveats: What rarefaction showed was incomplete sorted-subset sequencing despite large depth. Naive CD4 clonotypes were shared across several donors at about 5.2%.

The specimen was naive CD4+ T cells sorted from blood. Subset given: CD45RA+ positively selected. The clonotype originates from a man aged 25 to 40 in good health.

CDR3 sequence (DNA): TGCGCCAGCAGTTGGGGGTCGGTCTCCTACAATGAGCAGTTCTTC. Its translation: CASSWGSVSYNEQFF. The V gene is TRBV5-1, the J gene TRBJ2-1, with D possibly being TRBD1 or TRBD2 (5 bases each). Germline assignment: CDR1 SGHRS and CDR2 YFSETQ. The CDR3 consists of 15 residues. V was shortened by 5 bases and J by 0 bases, with 12 bases between the two germline ends.